The T cell receptor (beta chain) under discussion was sequenced for a study of technical replicates of blood from several donors. This CDR3 is 13 amino acids long. V was cut by 8 bases and J by 3 bases, with 14 bases left in between. CDR1 and CDR2 (germline): MDHEN, SYDVKM. Assay used: immunoSEQ multiplex PCR; TCRdb lists only in-frame clones, some missing. Of about 81,000 clones listed, more than 90% were seen once; the top ten hold roughly 0.4%. Sequencing used T cells isolated from PBMCs. This chain joins TRBV28 and TRBJ2-7; TRBD2 is a possible D gene (5 bases). The sequence came from a human donor in good health. The CDR3 spells CASGRESLYEQYF. DNA of the CDR3: TGTGCCAGCGGCCGGGAATCTCTCTACGAGCAGTACTTC. Looking up the rest from reference TRBV28 and TRBJ2-7 gives the full variable domain: DVKVTQSSRYLVKRTGEKVFLECVQDMDHENMFWYRQDPGLGLRLIYFSYDVKMKEKGDIPEGYSVSREKKERFSLILESASTNQTSMYLCASGRESLYEQYFGPGTRLTVT.